These 29 T cell receptor beta chains were all obtained from the same sample, sequenced in a study of T cell changes during pregnancy in multiple sclerosis. Sequencing was performed with immunoSEQ multiplex PCR; in TCRdb, only in-frame clones are kept and a portion is missing. This sample carries about 92,000 clones, about 92% of them seen once, and the ten largest clones take approximately 1.4%. The specimen comprised peripheral blood, sampled in the first trimester of pregnancy. All receptors come from a female donor with multiple sclerosis, enrolled in a pregnancy study.

The rearrangement links TRBV6-5 to TRBJ2-2; 10 bases align to TRBD2. The V gene end was trimmed by 2 bases and the J gene end by 6 bases; junction bases not matched to a gene: 3. In germline, CDR1 is MNHEY, CDR2 SVGAGI. The length of the CDR3 is 15 residues. Here the CDR3 DNA reads TGTGCCAGCAGTTACCGGACTAGCGGCGCCGGGGAGCTGTTTTTT. Protein sequence: CASSYRTSGAGELFF.

The genes are TRBV6-5 and TRBJ1-3, with 7 bases that match TRBD1. CDR3 length equals 16 residues. CDR1 MNHEY and CDR2 SVGAGI come from the germline V gene. Trimming took 0 bases from V and 1 from J; bases not matched to a gene: 3. CDR3 sequence (DNA): TGTGCCAGCAGTTACTCCACAGGGGAATCTGGAAACACCATATATTTT. It encodes CASSYSTGESGNTIYF.

The chain combines TRBV7-9 with TRBJ1-4; D is uncertain. Trimming took 5 bases from V and 5 from J, leaving 18 bases between them. The CDR3 contains 16 residues. The germline gives CDR1 SEHNR, CDR2 FQNEAQ (reference sequence). This chain's CDR3 is CASSPLDGSLNEKLFF. CDR3 bases: TGTGCCAGCAGCCCCCTAGACGGAAGTTTGAATGAAAAACTGTTTTTT.

The chain employs TRBV27 and TRBJ2-7, with 13 bases fitting TRBD2. Germline V CDR1 and CDR2: MNHEY, SMNVEV (reference sequence). The CDR3 length is 15 residues. With V trimmed by 4 bases and J by 4 bases, 4 bases remained unmatched. The DNA for the CDR3 is TGTGCCAGCAGTTCACTAGCGGGAGGGGGGTACGAGCAGTACTTC. This translates into CASSSLAGGGYEQYF.

The chain couples TRBV7-6 to TRBJ2-7, with a possible D match to TRBD1 (5 bases). Germline-derived CDR1 and CDR2 are SGHVS and FNYEAQ. Trimming pared 2 bases from V and 5 bases from J, leaving 13 bases between. The CDR3 contains 14 residues. CDR3 sequence reads: CASSLQGSQNEQYF. CDR3 DNA sequence: TGTGCCAGCAGCTTACAGGGATCCCAGAACGAGCAGTACTTC.

This chain links TRBV15 with TRBJ2-2; the match to TRBD1 covers 7 bases. The V segment lost 11 bases and the J segment 2 bases; nucleotides outside the gene matches: 11. The CDR3 runs 15 residues. Germline V gene sequence: CDR1 LNHNV, CDR2 YYDKDF (reference sequence). CDR3: CAPLGWDSNTGELFF. The CDR3 DNA sequence: TGTGCCCCGCTAGGGTGGGACAGTAACACCGGGGAGCTGTTTTTT.

The gene calls are TRBV7-9 and TRBJ2-2, with TRBD2 matching over 9 bases. Trimming took 4 bases from V and 3 from J; bases not matched to a gene: 6. The CDR3 is 16 residues long. From germline, CDR1 is SEHNR and CDR2 FQNEAQ (reference sequence). The CDR3 DNA is TGTGCCAGCAGCTCCACGGGCGGGAGGGACACCGGGGAGCTGTTTTTT. Translated: CASSSTGGRDTGELFF.

This clone was recorded a few times. The J gene is TRBJ1-1, the V gene TRBV2; 7 bases line up with TRBD1. The CDR3 runs to 14 residues. Germline V lookup: CDR1 SNHLY, CDR2 FYNNEI. Trimming took 5 bases from V and 0 from J; bases not matched to a gene: 3. The CDR3 DNA reads TGTGCCAGCAGTTTGGGACAGTTGAACACTGAAGCTTTCTTT. Translating it yields CASSLGQLNTEAFF. Supplemented by reference TRBV2 and TRBJ1-1, the full variable domain reads EPEVTQTPSHQVTQMGQEVILRCVPISNHLYFYWYRQILGQKVEFLVSFYNNEISEKSEIFDDQFSVERPDGSNFTLKIRSTKLEDSAMYFCASSLGQLNTEAFFGQGTRLTVV.

The chain has TRBV4-3 and TRBJ2-3, with D perhaps matching TRBD2 (5 bases). This CDR3 comprises 15 residues. Germline-derived CDR1 and CDR2 are LGHNA and YSLEER. Trimming removed 0 bases at V and 7 bases at J, with 14 bases between. CDR3 in DNA: TGCGCCAGCAGCCAAGATAAGACGGGGATTAATACGCAGTATTTT. The encoded protein is CASSQDKTGINTQYF.

This rearrangement joins TRBV5-1 to TRBJ2-5; 11 bases are a match to TRBD2. The CDR3 totals 16 residues. Germline CDR1 SGHRS, CDR2 YFSETQ. J lost 5 bases, V lost 5 bases, and 11 bases had no gene match. CDR3 in DNA: TGCGCCAGCAGAGTAGCGGGAGGGCCGGGCCGGGAGACCCAGTACTTC. Its protein product is CASRVAGGPGRETQYF.

V and J are TRBV7-8 and TRBJ2-1; 9 bases map to TRBD2. The CDR3 consists of 17 residues. Germline values: CDR1 SGHVS, CDR2 FQNEAQ. Germline trimming cut 5 bases from V and 5 bases from J; bases unmatched to any gene: 13. The CDR3 nucleotides read TGTGCCAGCAGCACACGGATCCCACTAGCGGGCCACAATGAGCAGTTCTTC. Protein sequence: CASSTRIPLAGHNEQFF.

The V gene is TRBV28, the J gene TRBJ1-5; D uncertain. The CDR3 contains 12 residues. V was cut by 4 bases and J by 7 bases, with 8 bases left in between. Germline V gene lookup returns CDR1 MDHEN and CDR2 SYDVKM. The CDR3 reads CASSSSSQPQHF. The CDR3 DNA sequence: TGTGCCAGCAGTTCCTCGAGCCAGCCCCAGCATTTT. Full variable domain (missing parts from reference TRBV28 and TRBJ1-5): DVKVTQSSRYLVKRTGEKVFLECVQDMDHENMFWYRQDPGLGLRLIYFSYDVKMKEKGDIPEGYSVSREKKERFSLILESASTNQTSMYLCASSSSSQPQHFGDGTRLSIL.

This chain connects TRBV19 to TRBJ2-1, with 11 bases aligning to TRBD2. The CDR3 loop spans 18 amino acids. Trimming removed 3 bases from V and 7 bases from J; junction bases left unmatched: 14. From germline, CDR1 is LNHDA and CDR2 SQIVND (reference sequence). The CDR3 nucleotides are TGTGCCAGTAGTATTTCTAAAGGGCTCCTAGCGGGAGGAAATGAGCAGTTCTTC. Translation: CASSISKGLLAGGNEQFF.

The V and J genes are TRBV6-1 and TRBJ2-7; 7 bases fit TRBD2. Germline loops: CDR1 MNHNS, CDR2 SASEGT. V was clipped by 5 bases and J by 0 bases; unmatched bases: 4. The length of the CDR3 is 14 residues. The chain's CDR3 is CASSSSGISYEQYF. The CDR3 coding sequence is TGTGCCAGCAGTTCTAGCGGAATCTCCTACGAGCAGTACTTC.

The genes are TRBV19 and TRBJ2-1; 7 bases match TRBD1. The ends lost 4 bases at V and 9 bases at J; junction bases unmatched: 15. Germline CDR1 and CDR2: LNHDA and SQIVND (reference sequence). This CDR3 comprises 16 residues. CDR3: CASSTGTVLGSSEQFF. CDR3 DNA: TGTGCCAGTAGTACCGGGACAGTCCTAGGCTCGAGTGAGCAGTTCTTC. The full variable domain, with the rest looked up from reference TRBV19 and TRBJ2-1, is DGGITQSPKYLFRKEGQNVTLSCEQNLNHDAMYWYRQDPGQGLRLIYYSQIVNDFQKGDIAEGYSVSREKKESFPLTVTSAQKNPTAFYLCASSTGTVLGSSEQFFGPGTRLTVL.

This clone was counted once. CDR3 residues: CASSFPGTSGRTSTDTQYF. The CDR3 region has the DNA TGTGCCAGCAGCTTCCCCGGGACTAGCGGGAGGACTAGCACAGATACGCAGTATTTT. The chain links TRBV7-2 to TRBJ2-3; 15 bases match TRBD2. Per the germline V gene, CDR1 is SGHTA and CDR2 is FQGNSA. Trimming at V came to 3 bases and at J to 0 bases, leaving 7 bases not matched to a gene. The CDR3 has 19 residues.

This clone was detected once. J is TRBJ1-2 and V is TRBV23-1, with unresolved D. TRBV23-1 counts as an open reading frame of uncertain function. V was cut by 4 bases and J by 2 bases, with 8 bases left in between. The CDR3 loop spans 13 amino acids. CDR3 in DNA: TGCGCCAGCAGTCTGAGGGAGAACTATGGCTACACCTTC. Amino acid sequence: CASSLRENYGYTF.

The genes are TRBV18 and TRBJ2-1; no firm D call. CDR3 length equals 14 residues. Germline-derived CDR1 and CDR2 are KGHSH and LQKENI. With 3 bases removed from V and 6 bases from J, the gap between germline ends came to 12 bases. The CDR3 nucleotides are TGTGCCAGCTCACCCATTACAGCCAGCAATGAGCAGTTCTTC. It codes for CASSPITASNEQFF. Combining the CDR3 with reference TRBV18 and TRBJ2-1 gives the whole variable domain NAGVMQNPRHLVRRRGQEARLRCSPMKGHSHVYWYRQLPEEGLKFMVYLQKENIIDESGMPKERFSAEFPKEGPSILRIQQVVRGDSAAYFCASSPITASNEQFFGPGTRLTVL.

The chain has TRBV15 and TRBJ1-3; 7 bases match TRBD1. J gave up 4 bases and V 0 bases, and 9 bases lay outside the gene matches. Germline lookup yields CDR1 LNHNV and CDR2 YYDKDF (reference sequence). This CDR3 contains 17 residues. The CDR3 DNA reads as TGTGCCACCAGCAGAGATGTCTCAACAGGGGTCGGAAACACCATATATTTT. Translation: CATSRDVSTGVGNTIYF.

The V gene is TRBV5-1, the J gene TRBJ1-2; TRBD1 is a possible D gene (5 bases). The germline gives CDR1 SGHRS, CDR2 YFSETQ. V was trimmed by 0 bases and J by 2 bases, leaving 11 bases between them. This CDR3 spans 15 amino acids. The CDR3 DNA is TGCGCCAGCAGCTTGGCCTCTAGACAGAACTATGGCTACACCTTC. The encoded protein is CASSLASRQNYGYTF. The whole variable domain, filled in from reference TRBV5-1 and TRBJ1-2, reads KAGVTQTPRYLIKTRGQQVTLSCSPISGHRSVSWYQQTPGQGLQFLFEYFSETQRNKGNFPGRFSGRQFSNSRSEMNVSTLELGDSALYLCASSLASRQNYGYTFGSGTRLTVV.

This chain uses TRBV29-1 with TRBJ1-2; unclear D gene. CDR3 length: 9 amino acids. Germline values: CDR1 SQVTM, CDR2 ANQGSEA. The CDR3 DNA follows: TGCAGTGAGAACTATGGCTACACCTTC. Translation: CSENYGYTF.

This clone has just one count. The chain uses TRBV5-1 and TRBJ2-3; the D is unclear. Trimming pared 0 bases from V and 6 bases from J, leaving 11 bases between. The CDR3 extends over 14 amino acids. Germline values: CDR1 SGHRS, CDR2 YFSETQ. This chain's CDR3 is CASSLGAGIDTQYF. The CDR3 DNA follows: TGCGCCAGCAGCTTGGGGGCAGGCATCGATACGCAGTATTTT.

CDR3 DNA: TGTGCCAGCACCCTGGGGGCAGGGGGGTACGAGCAGTACTTC. It specifies CASTLGAGGYEQYF. V and J are TRBV25-1 and TRBJ2-7, with D possibly being TRBD1 (7 bases). The CDR3 totals 14 residues. Germline-derived CDR1 and CDR2 are MGHDK and SYGVNS. The V gene lost 7 bases and the J gene lost 4 bases, with 17 bases spanning the gap.

The rearrangement links TRBV28 to TRBJ2-7, with TRBD1 identical over 11 bases. Germline V lookup: CDR1 MDHEN, CDR2 SYDVKM. After removal of 2 bases from V and 0 bases from J, the junction contained 6 bases not matched to a gene. The CDR3 spans 17 residues. The CDR3 coding sequence is TGTGCCAGCAGTTTAGGGACAGGGGGTATTAGCTCCTACGAGCAGTACTTC. Residues: CASSLGTGGISSYEQYF.

V is TRBV19 and J is TRBJ1-3; 9 nucleotides line up with TRBD1. Germline CDR1 reads LNHDA; CDR2 reads SQIVND (reference sequence). V gave up 8 bases and J gave up 1 base; unmatched junction bases: 6. The CDR3 is 15 residues long. The CDR3 loop is CASLNRGQSGNTIYF. The CDR3, as DNA: TGTGCCAGTTTGAACAGGGGGCAATCTGGAAACACCATATATTTT.

The rearrangement joins TRBV6-1 to TRBJ2-5; 12 nucleotides match TRBD1. This CDR3 is 16 amino acids long. The germline V gene encodes CDR1 MNHNS and CDR2 SASEGT. The V segment lost 1 base and the J segment 5 bases; nucleotides outside the gene matches: 5. The CDR3 here is CASSEDAGTGGETQYF. The DNA for the CDR3 is TGTGCCAGCAGTGAAGATGCCGGGACAGGGGGCGAGACCCAGTACTTC.

This clone was observed a single time. V gene TRBV7-8 combines with J gene TRBJ2-1; D remains ambiguous. In germline, CDR1 is SGHVS, CDR2 FQNEAQ. The CDR3 is 16 amino acids. V was trimmed by 5 bases and J by 1 base, leaving 15 bases between them. CDR3: CASSAIVVSSYNEQFF. The CDR3 region has the DNA TGTGCCAGCAGCGCGATAGTGGTGTCTTCCTACAATGAGCAGTTCTTC.

V gene TRBV29-1 combines with J gene TRBJ2-7, with TRBD2 as a possible D gene (5 bases). This CDR3 is 13 amino acids long. Per germline, CDR1 SQVTM and CDR2 ANQGSEA. Trimming left V 5 bases short and J 5 bases short, with 16 bases between. The CDR3 coding sequence is TGCAGCGTTACGGGGAACCAATATGACGAGCAGTACTTC. It translates to CSVTGNQYDEQYF.

V gene TRBV27 combines with J gene TRBJ2-5; D perhaps matches TRBD1 (5 bases). The germline gives CDR1 MNHEY, CDR2 SMNVEV (reference sequence). V was pared by 3 bases and J by 1 base, with 9 bases between. The length of the CDR3 is 14 residues. CDR3 residues: CASSFAGRQETQYF. The CDR3 nucleotides are TGTGCCAGCAGTTTTGCAGGGCGCCAAGAGACCCAGTACTTC.